A single sample is the source of the 20 T cell receptor beta chains below, sequenced in a study of identifying expanded T cells in peripheral blood. Assay used: immunoSEQ multiplex PCR; TCRdb lists only in-frame clones, some missing. Counted here are 85,000 to 100,000 clones, approximately 88% occurring once; the ten biggest clones make up roughly 4%. Sequences were obtained from blood. The receptors here all came from a person between 18 and 70 years old in good health.

This clone has only one observation. This sequence joins TRBV28 and TRBJ1-4; no definite D call. Germline assignment: CDR1 MDHEN and CDR2 SYDVKM. Trimming pared 3 bases from V and 7 bases from J, leaving 3 bases between. The CDR3 runs to 11 residues. This CDR3 is CASSFVEKLFF. The CDR3 coding sequence is TGTGCCAGCAGTTTCGTTGAAAAACTGTTTTTT.

The rearrangement uses TRBV5-1 and TRBJ2-5, with D perhaps being TRBD1 or TRBD2 (6 bases each). V was trimmed by 3 bases and J by 6 bases, leaving 18 bases between them. This CDR3 has 15 residues. CDR1 is SGHRS and CDR2 is YFSETQ in the germline V gene. CDR3 sequence: CASSSKQGLGQTQYF. For the CDR3, the DNA is TGCGCCAGCAGCTCAAAACAGGGACTCGGACAGACCCAGTACTTC.

The chain joins TRBV28 to TRBJ2-1; 8 bases are shared with TRBD2. The CDR3 covers 14 residues. Germline V gives CDR1 MDHEN, CDR2 SYDVKM. V was pared by 3 bases and J by 12 bases, with 10 bases of the junction left unmatched. For the CDR3, the DNA is TGTGCCAGCAGTTTTATCGGGGGGGCCAAAGGGCAGTTCTTC. Its protein is CASSFIGGAKGQFF. Looking up the rest from reference TRBV28 and TRBJ2-1 gives the full variable domain: DVKVTQSSRYLVKRTGEKVFLECVQDMDHENMFWYRQDPGLGLRLIYFSYDVKMKEKGDIPEGYSVSREKKERFSLILESASTNQTSMYLCASSFIGGAKGQFFGPGTRLTVL.

This clone came up once. The chain recombines TRBV7-8 with TRBJ1-2, with TRBD1 matching over 12 bases. The length of the CDR3 is 19 residues. The V and J ends lost 3 bases and 4 bases, in that order; junction bases with no gene match: 15. In germline, CDR1 is SGHVS, CDR2 FQNEAQ. DNA for the CDR3: TGTGCCAGCAGCTTTTTCCGGGACAGGGGGCAGGAGGCGCTCTATGGCTACACCTTC. Protein product: CASSFFRDRGQEALYGYTF.

This clone was found a few times. This rearrangement joins TRBV19 to TRBJ2-1; D ambiguous. CDR3 length equals 14 residues. Germline CDR1 LNHDA, CDR2 SQIVND (reference sequence). Trimming removed 4 bases at V and 2 bases at J, with 9 bases between. The CDR3 protein is CASSTSSPYNEQFF. The DNA for the CDR3 is TGTGCCAGTAGTACCTCTTCGCCCTACAATGAGCAGTTCTTC.

The chain joins TRBV27 to TRBJ2-3; D remains unclear. Trimming stripped 4 bases from V and 1 base from J, with 30 bases between. Germline CDR1 MNHEY, CDR2 SMNVEV (reference sequence). The CDR3 loop spans 21 amino acids. CDR3 DNA sequence: TGTGCCAGCAGTTCGAGGTACCAACCCCCCAGTGGGAACAAAGGCACAGATACGCAGTATTTT. This translates into CASSSRYQPPSGNKGTDTQYF.

This chain joins TRBV19 and TRBJ2-3; D is undetermined. There are 15 residues in the CDR3. V gave up 1 base and J gave up 0 bases, with 8 bases separating them. CDR1 is LNHDA, CDR2 SQIVND, per germline (reference sequence). The CDR3 nucleotides read TGTGCCAGTAGTATAGGTGCCAGAAGCACAGATACGCAGTATTTT. Its translation is CASSIGARSTDTQYF.

V gene TRBV19 combines with J gene TRBJ1-5, with 8 bases identical to TRBD1. V was pared by 8 bases and J by 3 bases, with 6 bases of the junction left unmatched. The CDR3 contains 14 residues. The V gene's germline CDR1 is LNHDA and CDR2 SQIVND (reference sequence). CDR3 DNA: TGTGCCAGTGCCGGGACAGGACTCAATCAGCCCCAGCATTTT. It yields the protein CASAGTGLNQPQHF.

The V gene is TRBV28, the J gene TRBJ1-4, with D maybe TRBD1 (5 bases). In germline, CDR1 is MDHEN, CDR2 SYDVKM. The germline V and J ends were trimmed by 2 bases and 11 bases, with 18 bases remaining between them. The CDR3 contains 15 residues. CDR3 region: CASSLRREGRQKLFF. The CDR3 nucleotides are TGTGCCAGCAGTTTAAGAAGGGAGGGACGGCAGAAACTGTTTTTT.

This clone was found once. The chain couples TRBV7-8 to TRBJ2-1; TRBD1 or TRBD2 may be the D gene (5 bases each). V shed 3 bases and J shed 6 bases, with 12 bases lying between them. Germline CDR1 SGHVS, CDR2 FQNEAQ. The CDR3 is 14 residues long. The CDR3 coding sequence is TGTGCCAGCAGCTTTTTGAGGGGTTCCAATGAGCAGTTCTTC. Translating gives CASSFLRGSNEQFF.

The chain joins TRBV7-2 to TRBJ2-7, with unresolved D. With 3 bases removed from V and 6 bases from J, the gap between germline ends came to 9 bases. The length of the CDR3 is 12 residues. Per the germline V gene, CDR1 is SGHTA and CDR2 is FQGNSA. CDR3 protein: CASSFRFREQYF. CDR3 sequence (DNA): TGTGCCAGCAGCTTCAGGTTCCGCGAGCAGTACTTC.

The V gene is TRBV27, the J gene TRBJ2-1, with D maybe TRBD2 (5 bases). The CDR3 runs to 12 residues. Germline V gene lookup returns CDR1 MNHEY and CDR2 SMNVEV (reference sequence). Trimming cost V 3 bases and J 8 bases, with 8 bases left between them. In nucleotides, the CDR3 is TGTGCCAGCAGTTTGGTCGGGGATGAGCAGTTCTTC. This gives the protein CASSLVGDEQFF.

J is TRBJ2-5 and V is TRBV5-1, with 7 bases aligning to TRBD2. CDR1 and CDR2 (germline): SGHRS, YFSETQ. Trimming cost V 0 bases and J 5 bases; bases outside gene matches: 13. The CDR3 is 17 amino acids. As DNA, the CDR3 is TGCGCCAGCAGCTTGGAATCACTAGCCCAAGCGGGGGAGACCCAGTACTTC. This codes for CASSLESLAQAGETQYF.

The chain couples TRBV9 to TRBJ2-1; 9 bases match TRBD2. The ends lost 3 bases at V and 1 base at J; junction bases unmatched: 14. The germline gives CDR1 SGDLS, CDR2 YYNGEE. The CDR3 length is 19 residues. CDR3 region: CASSAQYPASGISYNEQFF. CDR3 DNA sequence: TGTGCCAGCAGCGCCCAATACCCGGCTAGCGGGATATCCTACAATGAGCAGTTCTTC. The full variable domain, completed using reference TRBV9 and TRBJ2-1, is DSGVTQTPKHLITATGQRVTLRCSPRSGDLSVYWYQQSLDQGLQFLIQYYNGEERAKGNILERFSAQQFPDLHSELNLSSLELGDSALYFCASSAQYPASGISYNEQFFGPGTRLTVL.

The genes are TRBV9 and TRBJ2-5; a possible D gene is TRBD1 (6 bases). The CDR3 has 15 residues. Per the germline V gene, CDR1 is SGDLS and CDR2 is YYNGEE. Between the trimmed V and J ends, which lost 4 bases and 2 bases, there was a span of 15 bases. CDR3 DNA sequence: TGTGCCAGCAGCCAGGAAACAGGGTATCAAGAGACCCAGTACTTC. Translated, it gives CASSQETGYQETQYF. Full variable domain (missing parts from reference TRBV9 and TRBJ2-5): DSGVTQTPKHLITATGQRVTLRCSPRSGDLSVYWYQQSLDQGLQFLIQYYNGEERAKGNILERFSAQQFPDLHSELNLSSLELGDSALYFCASSQETGYQETQYFGPGTRLLVL.

The chain is built from TRBV5-4 and TRBJ2-3, with a possible D match to TRBD1 (5 bases). This CDR3 is built from 13 residues. V was clipped by 3 bases and J by 4 bases, with 9 bases between them. Germline lookup yields CDR1 SGHNT and CDR2 YYREEE (reference sequence). The CDR3, as DNA: TGTGCCAGCAGCTGGGGCCCCGCAGATACGCAGTATTTT. Translating it yields CASSWGPADTQYF.

The genes are TRBV5-1 and TRBJ2-2; a weak D match, TRBD2 (6 bases). Germline CDR1 SGHRS, CDR2 YFSETQ. The ends were cut back, 6 bases at V and 1 base at J, with 19 bases in the middle. There are 17 residues in the CDR3. CDR3 DNA: TGCGCCAGCATGGGAGGTTGGGGCCAGGAGAACACCGGGGAGCTGTTTTTT. Translated, it gives CASMGGWGQENTGELFF.

This sequence joins TRBV9 and TRBJ1-1, with 7 positions matching TRBD1. The CDR3 runs 14 residues. CDR1 SGDLS and CDR2 YYNGEE come from the germline V gene. The trim removed 4 bases at V and 6 bases at J, leaving 9 bases unmatched. CDR3 amino acids: CASSPRAGGAEAFF. The DNA for the CDR3 is TGTGCCAGCAGCCCGAGGGCAGGGGGGGCTGAAGCTTTCTTT.

The CDR3 DNA reads TGTGCCAGCAACCGATTCGCTAGCACAGATACGCAGTATTTT. Translated: CASNRFASTDTQYF. J is TRBJ2-3 and V is TRBV6-5; D remains ambiguous. The germline CDR1 and CDR2 sequences are MNHEY and SVGAGI. V was shortened by 7 bases and J by 0 bases, with 11 bases between the two germline ends. The CDR3 is made up of 14 amino acids.

This clone appeared a single time. This rearrangement joins TRBV7-2 to TRBJ2-3; 7 positions match TRBD2. V dropped 8 bases and J dropped 2; count of bases not matched to a gene: 10. The CDR3 covers 15 residues. Germline V lookup: CDR1 SGHTA, CDR2 FQGNSA. The DNA for the CDR3 is TGTGCCAGCGGGGAAAGGCTAGCGGACACAGATACGCAGTATTTT. Translation: CASGERLADTDTQYF. Looking up the rest from reference TRBV7-2 and TRBJ2-3 gives the full variable domain: GAGVSQSPSNKVTEKGKDVELRCDPISGHTALYWYRQSLGQGLEFLIYFQGNSAPDKSGLPSDRFSAERTGGSVSTLTIQRTQQEDSAVYLCASGERLADTDTQYFGPGTRLTVL.